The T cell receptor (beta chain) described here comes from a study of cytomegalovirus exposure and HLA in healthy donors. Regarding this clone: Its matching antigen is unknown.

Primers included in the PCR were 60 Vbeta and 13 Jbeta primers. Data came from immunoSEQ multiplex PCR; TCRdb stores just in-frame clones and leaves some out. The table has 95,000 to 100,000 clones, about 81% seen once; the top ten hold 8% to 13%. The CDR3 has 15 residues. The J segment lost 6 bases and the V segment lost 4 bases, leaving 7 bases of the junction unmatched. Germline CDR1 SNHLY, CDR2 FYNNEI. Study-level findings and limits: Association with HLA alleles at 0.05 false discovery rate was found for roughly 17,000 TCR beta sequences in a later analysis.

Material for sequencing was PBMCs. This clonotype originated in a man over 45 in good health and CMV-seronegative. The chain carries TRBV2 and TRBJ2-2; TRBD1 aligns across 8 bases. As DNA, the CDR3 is TGTGCCAGCAGTGTAGACAGGGGTGGTTCCGGGGAGCTGTTTTTT. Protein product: CASSVDRGGSGELFF.